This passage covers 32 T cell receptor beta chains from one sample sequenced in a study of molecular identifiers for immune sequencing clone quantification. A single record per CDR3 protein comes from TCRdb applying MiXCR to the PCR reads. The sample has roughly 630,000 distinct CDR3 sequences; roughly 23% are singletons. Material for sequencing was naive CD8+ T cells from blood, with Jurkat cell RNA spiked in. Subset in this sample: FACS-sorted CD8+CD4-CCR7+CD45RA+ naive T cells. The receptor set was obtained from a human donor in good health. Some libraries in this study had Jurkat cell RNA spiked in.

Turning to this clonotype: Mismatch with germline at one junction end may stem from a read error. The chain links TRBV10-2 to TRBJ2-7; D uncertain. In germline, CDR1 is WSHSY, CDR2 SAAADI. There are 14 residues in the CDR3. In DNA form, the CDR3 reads TGCGCCAGCAGTGAGTCCCCCCCCAGCTACGCGCAGTACTTC. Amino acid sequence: CASSESPPSYAQYF.

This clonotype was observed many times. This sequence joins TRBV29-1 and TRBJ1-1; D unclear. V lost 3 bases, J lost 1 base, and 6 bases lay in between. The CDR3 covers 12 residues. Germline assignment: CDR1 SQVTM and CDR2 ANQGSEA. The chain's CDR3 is CSVDSTNTEAFF. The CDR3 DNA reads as TGCAGCGTTGATAGCACGAACACTGAAGCTTTCTTT.

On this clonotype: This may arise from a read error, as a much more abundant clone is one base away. This chain's CDR3 is CSARDGPSSYEQYF. CDR3 DNA sequence: TGCAGTGCTAGGGACGGTCCTAGCTCCTACGAGCAGTACTTC. The V gene is TRBV20-1, the J gene TRBJ2-7; D is ambiguous. This CDR3 has 14 residues. CDR1 is DFQATT, CDR2 SNEGSKA, per germline (reference sequence). V was shortened by 3 bases and J by 0 bases, with 12 bases between the two germline ends.

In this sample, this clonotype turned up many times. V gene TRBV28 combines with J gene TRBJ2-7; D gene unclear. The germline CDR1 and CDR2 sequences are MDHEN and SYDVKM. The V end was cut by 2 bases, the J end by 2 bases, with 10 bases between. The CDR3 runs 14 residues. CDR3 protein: CASSLGLLAYEQYF. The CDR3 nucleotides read TGTGCCAGCAGTTTAGGTCTTCTGGCCTACGAGCAGTACTTC.

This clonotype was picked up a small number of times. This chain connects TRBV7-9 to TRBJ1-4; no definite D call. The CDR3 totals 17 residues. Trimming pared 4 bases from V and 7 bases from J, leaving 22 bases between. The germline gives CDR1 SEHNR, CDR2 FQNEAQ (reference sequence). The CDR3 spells CASSYPPAGFGSEKLFF. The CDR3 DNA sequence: TGTGCCAGCAGCTATCCCCCAGCGGGTTTCGGTAGTGAAAAACTGTTTTTT. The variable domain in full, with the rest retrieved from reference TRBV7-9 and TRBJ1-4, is DTGVSQNPRHKITKRGQNVTFRCDPISEHNRLYWYRQTLGQGPEFLTYFQNEAQLEKSRLLSDRFSAERPKGSFSTLEIQRTEQGDSAMYLCASSYPPAGFGSEKLFFGSGTQLSVL.

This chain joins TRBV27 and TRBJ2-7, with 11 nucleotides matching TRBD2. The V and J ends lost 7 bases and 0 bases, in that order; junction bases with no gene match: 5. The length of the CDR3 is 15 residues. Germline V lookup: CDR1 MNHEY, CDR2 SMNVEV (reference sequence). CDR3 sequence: CASKTGTSGSYEQYF. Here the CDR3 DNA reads TGTGCCAGCAAGACCGGGACTAGCGGCTCCTACGAGCAGTACTTC.

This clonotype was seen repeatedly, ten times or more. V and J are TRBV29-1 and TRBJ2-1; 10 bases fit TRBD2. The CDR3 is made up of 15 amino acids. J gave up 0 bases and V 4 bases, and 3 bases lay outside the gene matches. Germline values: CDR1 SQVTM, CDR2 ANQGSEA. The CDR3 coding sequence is TGCAGCGTTGTAGGACTAGCGGCCTCCTACAATGAGCAGTTCTTC. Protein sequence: CSVVGLAASYNEQFF.

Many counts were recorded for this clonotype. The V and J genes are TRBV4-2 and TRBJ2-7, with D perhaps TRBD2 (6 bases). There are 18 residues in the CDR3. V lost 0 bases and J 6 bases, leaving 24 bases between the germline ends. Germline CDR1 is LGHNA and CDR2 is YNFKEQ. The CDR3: CASSQEPPSGAGPSEQYF. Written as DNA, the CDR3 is TGTGCCAGCAGCCAAGAGCCTCCTAGTGGGGCGGGGCCTAGCGAGCAGTACTTC.

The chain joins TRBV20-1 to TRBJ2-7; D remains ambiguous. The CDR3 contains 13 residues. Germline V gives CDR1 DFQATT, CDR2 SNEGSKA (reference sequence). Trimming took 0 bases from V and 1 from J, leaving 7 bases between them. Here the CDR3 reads CSAREAGSYEQYF. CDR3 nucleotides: TGCAGTGCTAGAGAGGCAGGTTCCTACGAGCAGTACTTC.

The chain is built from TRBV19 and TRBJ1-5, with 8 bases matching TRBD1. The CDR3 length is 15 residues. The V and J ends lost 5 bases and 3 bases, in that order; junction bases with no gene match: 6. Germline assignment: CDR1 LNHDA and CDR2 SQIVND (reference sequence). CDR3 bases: TGTGCCAGTAGTCCCAGGGGGCAAGTCAATCAGCCCCAGCATTTT. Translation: CASSPRGQVNQPQHF.

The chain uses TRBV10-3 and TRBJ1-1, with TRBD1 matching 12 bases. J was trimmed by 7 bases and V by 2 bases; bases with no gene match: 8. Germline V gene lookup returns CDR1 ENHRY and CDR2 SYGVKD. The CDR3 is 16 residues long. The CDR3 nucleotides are TGTGCCATCAGTGAGATCTTAGGGACAGGGGGCAGTGAAGCTTTCTTT. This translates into CAISEILGTGGSEAFF.

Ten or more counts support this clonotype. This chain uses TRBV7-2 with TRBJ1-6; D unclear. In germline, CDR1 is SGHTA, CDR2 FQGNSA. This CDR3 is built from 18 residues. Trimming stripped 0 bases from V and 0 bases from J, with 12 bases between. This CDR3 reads CASSLAPAESSYNSPLHF. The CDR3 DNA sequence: TGTGCCAGCAGCTTAGCACCGGCGGAAAGCTCCTATAATTCACCCCTCCACTTT.

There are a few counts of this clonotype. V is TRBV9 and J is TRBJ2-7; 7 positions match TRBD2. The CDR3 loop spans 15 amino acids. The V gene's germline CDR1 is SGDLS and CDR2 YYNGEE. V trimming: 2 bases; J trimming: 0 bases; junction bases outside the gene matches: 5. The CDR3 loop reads CASSVSGTTSYEQYF. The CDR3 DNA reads TGTGCCAGCAGCGTCTCCGGGACTACCTCCTACGAGCAGTACTTC.

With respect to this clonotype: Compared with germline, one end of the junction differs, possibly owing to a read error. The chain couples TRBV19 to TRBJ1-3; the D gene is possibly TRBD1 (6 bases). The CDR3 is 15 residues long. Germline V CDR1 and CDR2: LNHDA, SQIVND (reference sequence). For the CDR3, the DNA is TGTACCAGTAGAACAACCGGGACAAGTGGAAACACCATATATTTT. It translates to CTSRTTGTSGNTIYF.

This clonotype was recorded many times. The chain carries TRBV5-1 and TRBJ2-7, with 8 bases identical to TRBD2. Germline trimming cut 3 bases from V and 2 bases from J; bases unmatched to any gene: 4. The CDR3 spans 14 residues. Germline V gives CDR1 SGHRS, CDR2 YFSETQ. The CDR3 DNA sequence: TGCGCCAGCAGCTCGGGACTAGGGGCCTACGAGCAGTACTTC. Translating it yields CASSSGLGAYEQYF.

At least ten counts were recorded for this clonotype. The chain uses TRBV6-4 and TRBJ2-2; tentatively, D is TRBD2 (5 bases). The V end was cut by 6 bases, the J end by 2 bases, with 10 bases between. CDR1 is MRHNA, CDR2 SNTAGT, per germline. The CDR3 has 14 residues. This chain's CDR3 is CASRSGYNTGELFF. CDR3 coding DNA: TGTGCCAGCAGAAGCGGTTATAACACCGGGGAGCTGTTTTTT.

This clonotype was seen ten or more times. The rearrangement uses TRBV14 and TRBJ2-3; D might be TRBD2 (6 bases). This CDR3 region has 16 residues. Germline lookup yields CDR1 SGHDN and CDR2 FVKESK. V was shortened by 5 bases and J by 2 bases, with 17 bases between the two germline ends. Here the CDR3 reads CASSSRDSKLTDTQYF. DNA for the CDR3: TGTGCCAGCAGCAGCCGGGACTCTAAGCTCACAGATACGCAGTATTTT.

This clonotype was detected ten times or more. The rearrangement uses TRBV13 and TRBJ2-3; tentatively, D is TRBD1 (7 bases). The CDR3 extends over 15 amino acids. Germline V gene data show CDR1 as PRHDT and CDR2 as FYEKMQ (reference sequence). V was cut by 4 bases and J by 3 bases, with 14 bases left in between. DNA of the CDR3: TGTGCCAGCAGCTCCCAGGGGGGCAGGACAGATACGCAGTATTTT. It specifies CASSSQGGRTDTQYF.

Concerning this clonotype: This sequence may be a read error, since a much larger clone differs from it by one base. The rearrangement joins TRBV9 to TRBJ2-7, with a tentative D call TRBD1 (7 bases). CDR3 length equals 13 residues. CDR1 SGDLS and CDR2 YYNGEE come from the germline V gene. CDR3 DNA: TGTGCCAGCAGCCCAGGGGGGTCCGGAGAGCGGTACTTC. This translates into CASSPGGSGERYF.

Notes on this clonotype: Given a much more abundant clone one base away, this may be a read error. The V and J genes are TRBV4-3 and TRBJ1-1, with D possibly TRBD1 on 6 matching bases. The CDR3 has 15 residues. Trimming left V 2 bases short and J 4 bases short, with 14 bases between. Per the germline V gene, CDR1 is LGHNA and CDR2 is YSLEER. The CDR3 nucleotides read TGCGCCAGCAGCCAATCGGGACGGGGGGCCACTGAAGCTTTCTTT. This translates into CASSQSGRGATEAFF.

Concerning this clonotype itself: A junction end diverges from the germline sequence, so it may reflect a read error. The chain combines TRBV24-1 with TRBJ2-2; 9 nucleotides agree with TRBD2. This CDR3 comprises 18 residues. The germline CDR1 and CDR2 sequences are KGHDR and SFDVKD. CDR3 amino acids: CATSALAGLAGDTGVLFF. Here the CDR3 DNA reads TGTGCCACAAGTGCCCTCGCGGGACTAGCCGGGGACACCGGGGTGCTGTTTTTT.

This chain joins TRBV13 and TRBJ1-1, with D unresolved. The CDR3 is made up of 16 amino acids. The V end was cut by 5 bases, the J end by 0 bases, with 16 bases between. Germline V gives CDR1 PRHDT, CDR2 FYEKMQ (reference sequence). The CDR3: CASSPALSSLNTEAFF. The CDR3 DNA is TGTGCCAGCAGCCCGGCCCTAAGCAGTCTGAACACTGAAGCTTTCTTT.

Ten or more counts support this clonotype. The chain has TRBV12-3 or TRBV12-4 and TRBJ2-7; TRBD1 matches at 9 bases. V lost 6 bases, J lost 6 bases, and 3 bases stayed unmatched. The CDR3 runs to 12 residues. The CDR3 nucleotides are TGTGCCAGCAGCCCACAGGGGGCCGAGCAGTACTTC. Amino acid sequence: CASSPQGAEQYF.

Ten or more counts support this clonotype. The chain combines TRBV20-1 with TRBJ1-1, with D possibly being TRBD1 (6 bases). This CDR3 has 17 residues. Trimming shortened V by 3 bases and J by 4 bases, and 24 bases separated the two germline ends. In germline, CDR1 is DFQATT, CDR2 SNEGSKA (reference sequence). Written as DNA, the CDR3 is TGCAGTGCTAGTTCTCGACCTTGGAACAGGGAGGGCACTGAAGCTTTCTTT. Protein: CSASSRPWNREGTEAFF.

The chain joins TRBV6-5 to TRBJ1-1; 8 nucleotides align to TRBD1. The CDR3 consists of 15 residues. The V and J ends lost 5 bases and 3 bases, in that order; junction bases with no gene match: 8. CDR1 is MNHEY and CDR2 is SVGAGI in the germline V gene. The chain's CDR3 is CASSLGQGGHTEAFF. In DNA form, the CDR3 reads TGTGCCAGCAGTCTCGGACAGGGAGGTCACACTGAAGCTTTCTTT.

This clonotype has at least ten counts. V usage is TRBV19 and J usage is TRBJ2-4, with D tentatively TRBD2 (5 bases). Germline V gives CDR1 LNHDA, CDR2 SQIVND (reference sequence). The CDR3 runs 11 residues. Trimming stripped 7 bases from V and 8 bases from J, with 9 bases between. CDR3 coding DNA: TGTGCCAGTACCCGGGGTGACATTCAGTACTTC. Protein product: CASTRGDIQYF.

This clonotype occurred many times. The chain's CDR3 is CASSQDGGGSADTQYF. The CDR3 DNA follows: TGCGCCAGCAGCCAAGATGGCGGCGGGAGCGCAGATACGCAGTATTTT. The chain combines TRBV4-3 with TRBJ2-3; the match to TRBD2 covers 7 bases. The germline V gene encodes CDR1 LGHNA and CDR2 YSLEER. V dropped 0 bases and J dropped 4; count of bases not matched to a gene: 7. The CDR3 contains 16 residues.

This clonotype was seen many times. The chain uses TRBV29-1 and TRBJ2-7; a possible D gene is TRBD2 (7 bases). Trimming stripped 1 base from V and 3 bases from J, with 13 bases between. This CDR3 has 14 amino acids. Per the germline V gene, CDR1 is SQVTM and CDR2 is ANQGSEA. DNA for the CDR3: TGCAGCGTTGAAGGTTGGAGGGGGGGCTACGAGCAGTACTTC. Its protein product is CSVEGWRGGYEQYF.

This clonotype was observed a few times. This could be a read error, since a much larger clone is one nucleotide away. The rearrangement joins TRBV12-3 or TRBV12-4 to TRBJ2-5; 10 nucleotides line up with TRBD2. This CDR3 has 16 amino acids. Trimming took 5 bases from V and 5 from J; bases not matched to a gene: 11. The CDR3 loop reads CASSTGASGSLETQYF. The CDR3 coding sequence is TGTGCCAGCAGTACCGGGGCTAGCGGGAGTCTGGAGACCCAGTACTTC.

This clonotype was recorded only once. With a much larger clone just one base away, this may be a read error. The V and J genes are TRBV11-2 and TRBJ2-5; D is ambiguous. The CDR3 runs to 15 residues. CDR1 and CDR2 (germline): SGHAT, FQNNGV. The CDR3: CARSLAPGPRETQYF. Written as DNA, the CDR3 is TGTGCCCGCAGCTTAGCTCCAGGTCCGAGAGAGACCCAGTACTTC.

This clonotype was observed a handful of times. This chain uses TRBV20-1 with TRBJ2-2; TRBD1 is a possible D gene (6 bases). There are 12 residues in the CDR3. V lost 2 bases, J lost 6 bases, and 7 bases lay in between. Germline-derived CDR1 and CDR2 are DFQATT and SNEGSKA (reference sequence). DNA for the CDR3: TGCAGTGCTAGAAGACAGGCCGGGGAGCTGTTTTTT. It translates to CSARRQAGELFF.

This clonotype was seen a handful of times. The CDR3 reads CASSLGQGKGYEQYF. CDR3 in DNA: TGTGCCAGCAGCTTGGGACAGGGCAAAGGGTACGAGCAGTACTTC. The V gene is TRBV5-4, the J gene TRBJ2-7; 7 positions match TRBD1. Germline-derived CDR1 and CDR2 are SGHNT and YYREEE (reference sequence). This CDR3 is built from 15 residues. J lost 4 bases, V lost 0 bases, and 7 bases had no gene match.